This TCR beta chain was obtained from a study of spatial heterogeneity in lung cancer. Study in general: Counts of TCR transcripts in tumor regions tracked strongly with a T cell module score that came from matched bulk RNA-seq.

Every TCR cDNA molecule bore a unique molecular identifier. TCRdb passed the 5' RACE reads through MiXCR, listing each CDR3 protein once. The sample holds roughly 5,000 distinct CDR3 sequences; 5% to 7.5% are singletons and the top ten take around 36%. General study points: Tracking of tumor mutation counts was seen in expanded intratumoral alpha and beta TCR counts.

Within the sample, this clonotype is medium-sized (0.01 to 0.1%). As yet, its antigen is unknown. Little can be read into the size of this beta chain, an off-target read in a library designed for alpha chains. Germline lookup yields CDR1 SNHLY and CDR2 FYNNEI. The CDR3 spans 13 residues. V lost 7 bases to trimming and J lost 6 bases, with 13 bases between them. Time point here: sample taken at primary tumor resection. The input material, whole RNA from tumor, nontumor lung or frozen PBMC, was sequenced unsorted. The chain employs TRBV2 and TRBJ1-5, with D perhaps matching TRBD1 (6 bases). Specimen: lung tumor tissue, collected at surgery. This TCR was recovered from a female donor with early-stage non-small cell lung cancer. CDR3 sequence: CASNQQGSQPQHF. For the CDR3, the DNA is TGTGCCAGCAATCAACAGGGTAGTCAGCCCCAGCATTTT.